One sample yielded the 4 T cell receptor beta chains listed below, sequenced in a study of T and B cells in COVID-19 patients. BIOMED2 TRB-A/B primer pools were used in multiplex TRB PCR. TCRdb passed the multiplex PCR reads through MiXCR, listing each CDR3 protein once. The table lists 8,000 to 9,500 distinct CDR3 sequences, about 36% of them singletons. From blood, roughly 250-550 ng of genomic DNA served as TRB template. Specimen: blood. Receptor source: a human donor with active COVID-19.

The gene calls are TRBV12-3 or TRBV12-4 and TRBJ2-7; D ambiguous. The length of the CDR3 is 16 residues. Trimming stripped 5 bases from V and 5 bases from J, with 22 bases between. Here the CDR3 DNA reads TGTGCCAGCAGTCAAACGGTACTCCCAGCCGTAGACGAGCAGTACTTC. Residues: CASSQTVLPAVDEQYF.

The chain links TRBV24-1 to TRBJ2-3, with a tentative D call TRBD1 (5 bases). The germline V gene encodes CDR1 KGHDR and CDR2 SFDVKD. The CDR3 extends over 13 amino acids. The ends were cut back, 9 bases at V and 8 bases at J, with 17 bases in the middle. The CDR3 loop is CATADGAPRTQYF. Written as DNA, the CDR3 is TGTGCCACCGCCGATGGGGCGCCCCGTACGCAGTATTTT.

The chain employs TRBV20-1 and TRBJ2-3; 7 positions agree with TRBD2. The CDR3 is 12 amino acids. Germline lookup yields CDR1 DFQATT and CDR2 SNEGSKA (reference sequence). Germline trimming cut 3 bases from V and 6 bases from J; bases unmatched to any gene: 3. This chain's CDR3 is CSASGEGDTQYF. In DNA, the CDR3 is TGCAGTGCTAGCGGGGAGGGGGATACGCAGTATTTT.

The chain couples TRBV6-5 to TRBJ2-7; 9 bases line up with TRBD1. CDR3 size: 15 residues. The germline V gene has CDR1 MNHEY and CDR2 SVGAGI. V was clipped by 6 bases and J by 3 bases; unmatched bases: 9. The CDR3 loop is CASRVAGTGSYEQYF. The CDR3 DNA reads TGTGCCAGCAGAGTGGCCGGGACAGGGAGCTACGAGCAGTACTTC.